The present entry profiles one T cell receptor (beta chain) with its context. Its antigen is currently unknown. The data originate from a study of a mutant IDH1 vaccine in newly diagnosed glioma. The overall study: The treated group averaged approximately 38 years old and was 62.5% male, about 38% female. Patients' prior therapy spanned radiotherapy, temozolomide, or both; most underwent both. General study results and limits: Researchers report vaccine-induced immune responses in roughly 93% of patients. Seemingly, pseudoprogression had no relation to changes in the top peripheral T cell clonotypes.

The CDR3 is 13 amino acids. Deletions cut 10 bases from V and 3 bases from J, with 13 bases between. Germline-derived CDR1 and CDR2 are MNHEY and SMNVEV (reference sequence). This table comes from immunoSEQ multiplex PCR, and its TCRdb copy is limited to in-frame clones, with some not included. The table lists tens of thousands of clones, 60% to 85% of them singletons. Time point noted: baseline, week 1 (first vaccination visit). The treatment denotes: pre-vaccination baseline after standard-of-care therapy. This sequence was found in a man in his fifties with glioma. J is TRBJ1-5 and V is TRBV27; D gene uncertain. Sample: PBMCs, taken from a glioma patient treated with radiotherapy, temozolomide or both. Here the CDR3 reads CATGRNPNQPQHF. The CDR3 DNA reads TGTGCCACCGGTAGGAATCCCAATCAGCCCCAGCATTTT.